This T cell receptor beta chain emerged from a study of blood T cell repertoires in COVID-19. About the study: Specimens from acute and convalescent COVID-19 originated in the United States, Italy and Spain.

Some clones are missing from TCRdb's copy, which holds only in-frame ones; the method was immunoSEQ multiplex PCR. Of some 230,000 clones in the sample, roughly 85% are singletons; the top ten hold around 2.2%. CDR3 length: 15 residues. V dropped 3 bases and J dropped 6 bases, with 17 bases sitting between them. CDR1 is LGHNA, CDR2 YSLEER, per germline. The clonotype was recovered from a man in his thirties or forties who had recovered from COVID-19. The sequencing sample was made of peripheral blood. The chain combines TRBV4-3 with TRBJ1-2; D might be TRBD1 (5 bases). CDR3 in DNA: TGCGCCAGCAGCCAGCTCCGGGACTGGGGAAATGGCTACACCTTC. Protein sequence: CASSQLRDWGNGYTF.